This T cell receptor beta chain was observed in a study of control samples from healthy donors and cancer patients. Method: immunoSEQ multiplex PCR; TCRdb's copy keeps in-frame clones and lacks some. This repertoire shows 150,000 to 160,000 clones, over 85% found once; its top ten account for around 2.4%. The sample comprised blood. The sequence derives from a man aged 50-59 years in good health.

The CDR3 nucleotides are TGTGCCTGGAGTTCAGGGGCCAACGTCCTGACTTTC. It translates to CAWSSGANVLTF. This rearrangement joins TRBV30 to TRBJ2-6; no definite D call. The CDR3 has 12 residues. The V and J ends lost 2 bases and 4 bases respectively, with 3 bases between them. Germline CDR1 reads GTSNPN; CDR2 reads SVGIG (reference sequence).